The count of the clone carrying this TCR beta chain is one. What it binds is unknown. TCRdb re-called the 5' RACE reads through MiXCR, storing one row per CDR3 protein. The table shows 150,000 to 200,000 distinct CDR3 sequences, with approximately 10% occurring only once. The entry originates in a study of T-cell memory formation after mild COVID-19. General observations from the study: Some responding clones appeared in pre-infection memory, suggesting cross-reactive memory joined. CD8+ contracting clones occupied EMRA, while CD4+ ones occupied mainly CM and EM.

V lost 5 bases to trimming and J lost 3 bases; unmatched junction nucleotides: 3. This CDR3 has 13 amino acids. Germline values: CDR1 GTSNPN, CDR2 SVGIG (reference sequence). The sequence derives from a man aged 18 to 30 who had mild COVID-19 (a few samples of this study predate the infection). Cell type and time point are not known. The sequencing input was PBMCs or a T cell subset sorted from them (not recorded which). The chain carries TRBV30 and TRBJ1-5; TRBD1 matches at 8 bases. The chain's CDR3 is CAWGQGNNQPQHF. In DNA, the CDR3 is TGTGCCTGGGGACAGGGAAACAATCAGCCCCAGCATTTT.